Sequencing of this TCR beta chain was carried out in a study of beta chain features in type 1 diabetes. Overall study findings and caveats: VDJ junctions sequenced from type 1 diabetes patients showed fewer insertions and more deletions. In all four CD4+ subsets, TCRB CDR3 length was significantly, moderately reduced in type 1 diabetes. Sequencing from cDNA could over-represent high-TCR-expressing cells.

In its sample, this clone was seen many times. The antigen remains undetermined. What was sequenced were expressed TCRB transcripts, since all of the isolated RNA had been reverse transcribed. Assay: immunoSEQ multiplex PCR; the TCRdb copy retains only in-frame clones and omits some. The table has 240,000 or so clones, less than 35% seen once; the top ten hold 4%. The CDR3 extends over 14 amino acids. Germline loops: CDR1 SGHDN, CDR2 FVKESK. Deletions cut 0 bases from V and 1 base from J, with 7 bases between. This chain joins TRBV14 and TRBJ2-7; D remains ambiguous. The sample consisted of central memory CD4+ T cells from blood. This receptor was taken from a man under 40 in good health. The CDR3 DNA sequence: TGTGCCAGCAGCCAAGATTTGACGTCCTACGAGCAGTACTTC. This gives the protein CASSQDLTSYEQYF.